This T cell receptor (beta chain) was obtained from a study of early T cells in non-severe SARS-CoV-2 infection. For the study at large: Bulk RNA taken from unsorted whole blood was sequenced, leaving chains unpaired. Study-level findings and limits: VDJdb matching skewed toward anti-spike CD8 responses, missing private and CD4 specificities.

TCRdb used MiXCR to reprocess the 5' RACE reads, holding one entry per CDR3 protein. The sample contains 35,000 to 55,000 distinct CDR3 sequences, 9.5% to 13% of which appear only once. Trimming took 3 bases from V and 1 from J, leaving 9 bases between them. The germline V gene has CDR1 MNHEY and CDR2 SVGEGT. CDR3 length: 15 amino acids. This clonotype occurred many times. Its antigen is unknown. The sequenced material came from whole blood. This sequence originates from an adult who was a healthcare worker with PCR-confirmed SARS-CoV-2 infection or an uninfected control (not recorded which). This sequence joins TRBV6-2 or TRBV6-3 and TRBJ2-2, with no clear D. The CDR3 DNA reads as TGTGCCAGCAGTTATTTAAGAGGGAACACCGGGGAGCTGTTTTTT. This translates into CASSYLRGNTGELFF.